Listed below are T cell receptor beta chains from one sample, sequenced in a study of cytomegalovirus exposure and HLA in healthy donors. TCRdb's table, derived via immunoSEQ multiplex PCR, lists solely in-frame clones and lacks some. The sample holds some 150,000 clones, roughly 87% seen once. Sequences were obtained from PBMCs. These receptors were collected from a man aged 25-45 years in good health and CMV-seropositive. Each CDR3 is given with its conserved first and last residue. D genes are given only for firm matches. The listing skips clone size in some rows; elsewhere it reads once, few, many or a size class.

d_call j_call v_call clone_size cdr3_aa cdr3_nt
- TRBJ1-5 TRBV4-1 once CASSQVPAPGKPQHF TGCGCCAGCAGCCAAGTTCCTGCGCCGGGTAAGCCCCAGCATTTT
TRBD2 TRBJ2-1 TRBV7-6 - CASSLVFGGTMEPNEQFF TGTGCCAGCAGCTTAGTCTTTGGTGGGACTATGGAGCCCAATGAGCAGTTCTTC
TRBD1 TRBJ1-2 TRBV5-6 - CASSPWTGTHYGYTF TGTGCCAGCAGCCCGTGGACAGGGACGCACTATGGCTACACCTTC
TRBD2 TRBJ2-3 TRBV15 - CATSEGRGLAGDTQYF TGTGCCACCAGCGAGGGACGGGGACTAGCGGGAGATACGCAGTATTTT
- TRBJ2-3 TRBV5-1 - CASSFRRNPTDTQYF TGCGCCAGCAGCTTTAGGCGGAACCCCACAGATACGCAGTATTTT
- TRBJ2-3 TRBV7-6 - CASSQQGGTDTQYF TGTGCCAGCAGCCAACAGGGTGGTACAGATACGCAGTATTTT
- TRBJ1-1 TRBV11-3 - CASSSGTEAFF TGTGCCAGCAGCTCGGGGACAGAAGCTTTCTTT
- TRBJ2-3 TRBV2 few CASSETGDTQYF TGTGCCAGCAGTGAAACCGGAGATACGCAGTATTTT
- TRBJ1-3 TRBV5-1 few CASSLTASSGNTIYF TGCGCCAGCAGCTTGACAGCTTCCTCTGGAAACACCATATATTTT
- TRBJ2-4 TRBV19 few CASSIMGEVKNIQYF TGTGCCAGTAGTATTATGGGAGAGGTCAAAAACATTCAGTACTTC
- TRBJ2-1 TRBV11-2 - CASSPNLDSNEQFF TGTGCCAGCAGCCCCAACCTTGACTCCAATGAGCAGTTCTTC
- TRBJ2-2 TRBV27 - CASRWRGTGELFF TGTGCCAGCAGGTGGCGGGGTACCGGGGAGCTGTTTTTT
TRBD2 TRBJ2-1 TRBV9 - CASSVEFGGAGYEQFF TGTGCCAGCAGCGTAGAATTCGGGGGGGCCGGTTATGAGCAGTTCTTC
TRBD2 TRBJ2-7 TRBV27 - CASSITSGTNYEQYF TGTGCCAGCAGTATTACTTCCGGGACTAACTACGAGCAGTACTTC
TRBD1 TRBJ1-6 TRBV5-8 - CASSLAGDRGSPLHF TGTGCCAGCAGCTTGGCCGGGGACAGGGGATCACCCCTCCACTTT
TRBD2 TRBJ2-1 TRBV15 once CATSSVLAGGPSEQFF TGTGCCACCAGCAGCGTCCTAGCGGGGGGGCCCAGTGAGCAGTTCTTC
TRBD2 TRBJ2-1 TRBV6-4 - CASSDKAGEGNEQFF TGTGCCAGCAGTGACAAAGCGGGAGAGGGGAATGAGCAGTTCTTC
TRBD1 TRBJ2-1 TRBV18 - CASSLRQGAEQFF TGTGCCAGCTCACTGCGACAGGGGGCTGAGCAGTTCTTC
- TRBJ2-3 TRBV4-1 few CASSHKRGDTQYF TGCGCCAGCAGCCATAAAAGGGGGGATACGCAGTATTTT
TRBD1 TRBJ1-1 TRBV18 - CASSHISPGQGALTEAFF TGTGCCAGCTCACATATTTCCCCCGGACAGGGGGCTCTTACTGAAGCTTTCTTT
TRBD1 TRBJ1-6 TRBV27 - CASRGQGDGNSPLHF TGTGCCAGCAGGGGACAGGGGGATGGGAATTCACCCCTCCACTTT
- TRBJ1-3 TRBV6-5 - CASSYFDYLSGNTIYF TGTGCCAGCAGTTACTTCGACTACCTCTCTGGAAACACCATATATTTT
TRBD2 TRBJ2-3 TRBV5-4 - CASNSGGDTDTQYF TGTGCCAGCAATAGTGGGGGGGACACAGATACGCAGTATTTT
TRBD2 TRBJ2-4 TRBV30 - CAWSVAGAQNVQYF TGTGCCTGGAGTGTAGCGGGAGCCCAAAACGTTCAGTACTTC
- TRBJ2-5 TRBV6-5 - CASTRGDETQYF TGTGCCAGCACCAGGGGAGACGAGACCCAGTACTTC
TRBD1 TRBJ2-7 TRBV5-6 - CASSYRDRGSYEQYF TGTGCCAGCAGTTACCGGGACAGGGGGTCCTACGAGCAGTACTTC
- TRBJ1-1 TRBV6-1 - CASSEPYTEAFF TGTGCCAGCAGTGAACCGTACACTGAAGCTTTCTTT
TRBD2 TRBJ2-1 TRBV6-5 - CASRLAGVYNEQFF TGTGCCAGCAGGCTAGCGGGAGTGTACAATGAGCAGTTCTTC
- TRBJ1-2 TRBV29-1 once CSVASRAGCTF TGCAGCGTTGCCAGTAGAGCGGGCTGCACCTTC
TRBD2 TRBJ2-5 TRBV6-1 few CASRAGGPTEETQYF TGTGCCAGCCGAGCGGGAGGGCCTACTGAAGAGACCCAGTACTTC
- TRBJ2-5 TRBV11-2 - CASSKKGLQETQYF TGTGCCAGCAGTAAAAAGGGGCTCCAAGAGACCCAGTACTTC
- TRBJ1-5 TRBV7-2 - CASSPRASGSNQPQHF TGTGCCAGCAGCCCCCGGGCCTCGGGGAGCAATCAGCCCCAGCATTTT
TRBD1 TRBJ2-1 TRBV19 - CASSIGTVGAEQFF TGTGCCAGTAGTATCGGGACAGTGGGGGCTGAGCAGTTCTTC
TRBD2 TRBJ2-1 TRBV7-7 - CASSYRLAVGNEQFF TGTGCCAGCAGTTACAGACTAGCGGTCGGCAATGAGCAGTTCTTC
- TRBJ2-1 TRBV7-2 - CASAKNPDTSYNEQFF TGTGCCAGCGCTAAAAACCCTGACACCTCCTACAATGAGCAGTTCTTC
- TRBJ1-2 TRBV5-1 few CASSSGGGNYGYTF TGCGCCAGCAGCTCCGGAGGCGGTAACTATGGCTACACCTTC
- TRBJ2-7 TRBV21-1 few CASSQQGDSYEQYF TGTGCCAGCAGCCAACAGGGGGACTCCTACGAGCAGTACTTC
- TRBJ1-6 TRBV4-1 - CASSQPRGISPLHF TGCGCCAGCAGCCAACCAAGGGGGATTTCACCCCTCCACTTT
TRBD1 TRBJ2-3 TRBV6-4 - CASSEGTGPDTQYF TGTGCCAGCAGTGAGGGGACAGGGCCAGATACGCAGTATTTT
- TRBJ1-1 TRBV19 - CATSNRDTRKAFF TGTGCCACCTCAAACCGGGACACCAGGAAAGCTTTCTTT
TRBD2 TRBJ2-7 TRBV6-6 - CASSSLAGGAWEQYF TGTGCCAGCAGTTCGCTAGCGGGAGGTGCGTGGGAGCAGTACTTC
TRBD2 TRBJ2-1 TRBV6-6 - CASSWPGGRAGEQFF TGTGCCAGCAGTTGGCCGGGCGGGAGGGCCGGGGAGCAGTTCTTC
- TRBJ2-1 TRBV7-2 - CASSLERFSYNEQFF TGTGCCAGCAGCTTAGAACGGTTCTCCTACAATGAGCAGTTCTTC
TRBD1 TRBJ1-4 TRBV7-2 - CASTLSGGPNEKLFF TGTGCCAGCACCCTTTCAGGGGGCCCTAATGAAAAACTGTTTTTT
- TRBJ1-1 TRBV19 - CASTPHLRDEAFF TGTGCCAGTACCCCCCACCTCAGGGATGAAGCTTTCTTT
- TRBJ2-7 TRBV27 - CASSLSGRVYEQYF TGTGCCAGCAGTTTATCGGGCAGGGTGTACGAGCAGTACTTC
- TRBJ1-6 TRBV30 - CAWSQGSGNSPLHF TGTGCCTGGAGCCAGGGTTCTGGAAATTCACCCCTCCACTTT
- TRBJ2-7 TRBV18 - CASSLHSAEQYF TGTGCCAGCTCTCTTCACAGTGCCGAGCAGTACTTC
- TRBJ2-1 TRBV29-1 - CSDLSATPYNEQFF TGCAGCGACCTTAGCGCTACGCCGTACAATGAGCAGTTCTTC
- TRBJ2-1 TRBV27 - CASSPTGYNEQFF TGTGCCAGCAGCCCGACAGGCTACAATGAGCAGTTCTTC
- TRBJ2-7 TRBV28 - CASSFGGSPYEQYF TGTGCCAGCAGTTTTGGGGGGAGTCCCTACGAGCAGTACTTC
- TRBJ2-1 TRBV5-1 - CASSLGLPSDEQFF TGCGCCAGCAGCTTAGGACTTCCCTCGGATGAGCAGTTCTTC
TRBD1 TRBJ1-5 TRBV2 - CAGGTGRGQPQHF TGTGCCGGGGGGACAGGTCGAGGACAGCCCCAGCATTTT
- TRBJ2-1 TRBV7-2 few CASSLDRYNEQFF TGTGCCAGCAGCTTAGACAGGTACAATGAGCAGTTCTTC
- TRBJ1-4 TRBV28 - CASNPTRDMREKLFF TGTGCCAGCAATCCCACCCGGGACATGCGCGAAAAACTGTTTTTT